This T cell receptor (beta chain) was profiled in a study of Graves' ophthalmopathy and Graves' hyperthyroidism. Deletions cut 3 bases from V and 2 bases from J, with 13 bases between. Germline CDR1 reads SQVTM; CDR2 reads ANQGSEA. CDR3 length equals 15 residues. This clonotype has a count of ten or more. Patients were left out if they had other autoimmune diseases, uncontrolled infections, pregnancy or lactation. As the starting material, approximately 10 ml of fresh peripheral blood yielded the PBMCs. RNA transcripts were the template, and TCR beta CDR3 regions were amplified from them. Second-round multiplex PCR came after a first-round RT-PCR that employed HTBI primers. MiXCR, applied by TCRdb to the multiplex PCR reads, yields one record per CDR3 protein. The table shows about 620,000 distinct CDR3 sequences, with about 20% occurring only once.

The source is a young woman with stable Graves' hyperthyroidism. Some clones in this sample may be carry-over from other donors' samples. Sequencing was done on a sample of peripheral blood. This chain connects TRBV29-1 to TRBJ2-2, with D possibly called TRBD1 or TRBD2 (5 bases each). This CDR3 reads CSVEDGTDNTGELFF. Written as DNA, the CDR3 is TGCAGCGTTGAGGACGGGACGGACAACACCGGGGAGCTGTTTTTT.